This TCR beta chain was recovered during a study of T-cell reconstitution after alpha-beta-depleted transplantation in children. Researchers prepared the TCRbeta library using unique molecular identifiers, the study reports. TCRdb processed the PCR reads anew with MiXCR; each CDR3 protein has one entry. The data hold about 440,000 distinct CDR3 sequences, with around two fifths observed a single time. About this clonotype itself: The antigen is unknown.

Overall study findings and caveats: The high TCRbeta diversity at day 60 in some patients came from surviving recipient T cells and thymic progenitors. Newly generated T cells supplied most T-cell counts and diversity one year post-transplant. Several hundred expanded graft clones reportedly gave rise to the alpha-beta T cells present about two months after transplant.

V lost 8 bases and J lost 0, with 10 bases in between. Germline CDR1 MGHRA, CDR2 YSYEKL. This CDR3 has 14 amino acids. Sequencing was performed on PBMCs, taken before TCRalphabeta/CD19-depleted stem cell transplant. This TCR was recovered from a girl aged 2 to 10 with aplastic anemia, due to receive a stem cell transplant. The rearrangement uses TRBV4-1 and TRBJ2-2; a possible D gene is TRBD1 (6 bases). The CDR3: CASRGQSNTGELFF. CDR3 DNA sequence: TGCGCCAGCCGTGGACAGTCGAACACCGGGGAGCTGTTTTTT.